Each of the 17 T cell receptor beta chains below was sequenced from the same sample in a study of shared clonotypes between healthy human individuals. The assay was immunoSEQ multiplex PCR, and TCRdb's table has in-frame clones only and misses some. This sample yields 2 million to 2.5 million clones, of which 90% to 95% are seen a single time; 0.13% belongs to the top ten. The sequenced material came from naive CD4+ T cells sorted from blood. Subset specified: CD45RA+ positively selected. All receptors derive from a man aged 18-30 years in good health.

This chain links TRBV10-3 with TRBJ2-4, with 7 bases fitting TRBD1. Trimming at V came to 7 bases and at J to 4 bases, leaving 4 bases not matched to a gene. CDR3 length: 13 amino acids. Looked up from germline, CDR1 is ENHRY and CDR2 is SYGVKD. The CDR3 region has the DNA TGTGCCATCAAGGGGACAGAAAAAAACATTCAGTACTTC. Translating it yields CAIKGTEKNIQYF.

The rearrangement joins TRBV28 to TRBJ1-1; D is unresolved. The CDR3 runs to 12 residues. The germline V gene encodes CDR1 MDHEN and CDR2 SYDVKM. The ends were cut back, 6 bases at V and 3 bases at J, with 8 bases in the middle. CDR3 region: CASSPRHTEAFF. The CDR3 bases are TGTGCCAGCAGCCCCCGGCACACTGAAGCTTTCTTT.

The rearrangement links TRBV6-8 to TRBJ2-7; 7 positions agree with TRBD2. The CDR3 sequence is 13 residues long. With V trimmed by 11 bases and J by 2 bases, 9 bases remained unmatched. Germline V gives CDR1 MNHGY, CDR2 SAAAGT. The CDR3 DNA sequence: TGTGCCCACGGGGGGAGCCTGGCCTACGAGCAGTACTTC. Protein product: CAHGGSLAYEQYF.

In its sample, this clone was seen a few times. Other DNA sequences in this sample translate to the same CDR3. The CDR3 bases are TGCGCCAGCAGCCCCGACAGCTCTGGGGCCAACGTCCTGACTTTC. It translates to CASSPDSSGANVLTF. The chain has TRBV5-1 and TRBJ2-6; D perhaps matches TRBD1 (5 bases). CDR1 SGHRS and CDR2 YFSETQ come from the germline V gene. This CDR3 spans 15 amino acids. V was trimmed by 4 bases and J by 0 bases, leaving 8 bases between them.

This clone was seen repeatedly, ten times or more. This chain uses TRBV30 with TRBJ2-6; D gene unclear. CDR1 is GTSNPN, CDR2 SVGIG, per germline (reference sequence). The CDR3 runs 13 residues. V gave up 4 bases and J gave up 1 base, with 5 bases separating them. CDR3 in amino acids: CAWTPSGANVLTF. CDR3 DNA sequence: TGTGCCTGGACACCGTCTGGGGCCAACGTCCTGACTTTC.

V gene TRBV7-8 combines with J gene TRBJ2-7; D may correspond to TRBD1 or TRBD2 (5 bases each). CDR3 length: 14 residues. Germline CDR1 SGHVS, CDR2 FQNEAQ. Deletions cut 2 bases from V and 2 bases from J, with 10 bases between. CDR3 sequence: CASSLRDGPYEQYF. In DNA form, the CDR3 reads TGTGCCAGCAGCTTACGGGACGGACCCTACGAGCAGTACTTC.

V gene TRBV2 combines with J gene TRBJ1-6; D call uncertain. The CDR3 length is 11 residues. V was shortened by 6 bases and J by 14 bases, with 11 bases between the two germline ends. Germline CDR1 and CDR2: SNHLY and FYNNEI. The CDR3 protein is CASSHERALHF. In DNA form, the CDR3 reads TGTGCCAGCAGCCATGAACGGGCCCTCCACTTT.

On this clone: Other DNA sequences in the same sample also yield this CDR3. The CDR3 DNA sequence: TGTGCCAGCAGCTTGGCAGGGGGCAATCAGCCCCAGCATTTT. Translating it yields CASSLAGGNQPQHF. The chain uses TRBV7-2 and TRBJ1-5; a weak D match, TRBD1 (6 bases). Germline V gives CDR1 SGHTA, CDR2 FQGNSA. The length of the CDR3 is 14 residues. V was trimmed by 3 bases and J by 2 bases, leaving 8 bases between them.

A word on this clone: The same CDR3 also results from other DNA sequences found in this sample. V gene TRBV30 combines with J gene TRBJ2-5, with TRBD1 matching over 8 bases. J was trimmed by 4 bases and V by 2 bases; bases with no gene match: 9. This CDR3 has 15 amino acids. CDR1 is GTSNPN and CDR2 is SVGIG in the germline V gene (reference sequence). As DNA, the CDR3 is TGTGCCTGGAGTCGAGGGCAGGGGGCCGGAGAGACCCAGTACTTC. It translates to CAWSRGQGAGETQYF.

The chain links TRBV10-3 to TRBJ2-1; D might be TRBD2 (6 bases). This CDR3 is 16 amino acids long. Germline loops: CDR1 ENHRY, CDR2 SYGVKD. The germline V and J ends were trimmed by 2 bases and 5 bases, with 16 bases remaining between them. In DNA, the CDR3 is TGTGCCATCAGTGAGAGGCTAGCAGGGAGGAACAATGAGCAGTTCTTC. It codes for CAISERLAGRNNEQFF.

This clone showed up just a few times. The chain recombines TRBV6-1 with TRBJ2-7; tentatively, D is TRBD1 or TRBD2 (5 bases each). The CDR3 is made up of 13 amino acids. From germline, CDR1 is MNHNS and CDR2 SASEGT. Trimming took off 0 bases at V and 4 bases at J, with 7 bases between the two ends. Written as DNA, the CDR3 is TGTGCCAGCAGTGAAGCAGAGGGGTACGAGCAGTACTTC. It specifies CASSEAEGYEQYF.

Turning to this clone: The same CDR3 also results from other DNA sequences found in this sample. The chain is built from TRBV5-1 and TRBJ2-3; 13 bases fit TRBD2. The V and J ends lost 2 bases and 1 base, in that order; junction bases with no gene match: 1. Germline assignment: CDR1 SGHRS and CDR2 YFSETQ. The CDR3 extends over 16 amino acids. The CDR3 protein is CASSLGTSGGTDTQYF. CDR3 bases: TGCGCCAGCAGCTTAGGGACTAGCGGGGGCACAGATACGCAGTATTTT.

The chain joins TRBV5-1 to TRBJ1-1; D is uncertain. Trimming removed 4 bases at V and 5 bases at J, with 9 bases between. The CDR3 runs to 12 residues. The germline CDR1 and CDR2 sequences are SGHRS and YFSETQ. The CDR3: CASSEGTTEAFF. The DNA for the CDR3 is TGCGCCAGCAGCGAGGGTACTACTGAAGCTTTCTTT.

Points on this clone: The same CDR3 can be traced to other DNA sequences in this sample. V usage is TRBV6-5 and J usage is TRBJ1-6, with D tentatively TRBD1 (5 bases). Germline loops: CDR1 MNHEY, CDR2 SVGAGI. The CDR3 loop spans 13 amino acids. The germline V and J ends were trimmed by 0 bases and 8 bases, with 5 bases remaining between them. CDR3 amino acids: CASSYSGDSPLHF. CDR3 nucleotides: TGTGCCAGCAGTTACTCGGGGGATTCACCCCTCCACTTT.

CDR3: CASSSSHPGATDTQYF. DNA of the CDR3: TGTGCCAGCAGCTCAAGTCATCCGGGGGCCACAGATACGCAGTATTTT. The rearrangement joins TRBV11-2 to TRBJ2-3; D is possibly TRBD1 or TRBD2 (6 bases each). Trimming pared 4 bases from V and 2 bases from J, leaving 16 bases between. The CDR3 runs to 16 residues. Per germline, CDR1 SGHAT and CDR2 FQNNGV.

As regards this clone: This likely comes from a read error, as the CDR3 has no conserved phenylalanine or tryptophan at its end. The CDR3 region has the DNA TGTGCCAGCTCACCACCGGAAGGGTCTAACTATGGCTACACCTCC. It yields the protein CASSPPEGSNYGYTS. The chain joins TRBV18 to TRBJ1-2, with D unresolved. This CDR3 has 15 amino acids. Germline CDR1 and CDR2: KGHSH and LQKENI. V gave up 0 bases and J gave up 0 bases, with 8 bases separating them.

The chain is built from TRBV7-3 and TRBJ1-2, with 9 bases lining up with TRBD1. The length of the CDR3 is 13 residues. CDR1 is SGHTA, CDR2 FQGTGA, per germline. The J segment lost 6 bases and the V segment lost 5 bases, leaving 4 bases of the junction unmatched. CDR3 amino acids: CASSPGTGNGYTF. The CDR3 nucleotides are TGTGCCAGCAGCCCGGGGACAGGGAATGGCTACACCTTC. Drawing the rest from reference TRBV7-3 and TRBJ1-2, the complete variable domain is GAGVSQTPSNKVTEKGKYVELRCDPISGHTALYWYRQSLGQGPEFLIYFQGTGAADDSGLPNDRFFAVRPEGSVSTLKIQRTERGDSAVYLCASSPGTGNGYTFGSGTRLTVV.